A single TCR beta chain is shown here with its context. As yet, its antigen is unknown. This entry comes from a study of a mutant IDH1 vaccine in newly diagnosed glioma. Some clones are missing from TCRdb's copy, which holds only in-frame ones; the method was immunoSEQ multiplex PCR. The sample yields about 38,000 clones, roughly 92% seen once. As for time point: baseline, week 1 (first vaccination visit). Treatment given: pre-vaccination baseline after standard-of-care therapy. Study-wide findings and caveats: Across multiple MHC alleles, 93.3% of patients had vaccine-induced responses.

The V end was cut by 8 bases, the J end by 0 bases, with 8 bases between. Looked up from germline, CDR1 is LGHNA and CDR2 is YSLEER. This CDR3 has 14 amino acids. Sequencing was performed on PBMCs, taken from a glioma patient treated with radiotherapy, temozolomide or both. The receptor was isolated from a man aged 18 to 30 with glioma. This chain uses TRBV4-3 with TRBJ2-6; D may be TRBD2 (6 bases). The CDR3 DNA sequence: TGCGCCAGCTCGGGGGACTCTGGGGCCAACGTCCTGACTTTC. Its protein is CASSGDSGANVLTF.